Presented here are 32 T cell receptor beta chains from one specimen sequenced in a study of neoadjuvant anti-PD-1 for oral cavity cancer. Data came from immunoSEQ multiplex PCR; TCRdb stores just in-frame clones and leaves some out. Among 55,000 to 75,000 clones listed, roughly 80% were seen once. The sample was PBMCs, taken before nivolumab (anti-PD-1) treatment. The origin of the receptors is a person aged 35-79 years with oral cavity squamous cell carcinoma.

This chain connects TRBV6-5 to TRBJ1-4; 8 nucleotides line up with TRBD1. With 4 bases clipped from V and 5 bases from J, the junction kept 9 bases outside the gene matches. The germline CDR1 and CDR2 sequences are MNHEY and SVGAGI. There are 16 residues in the CDR3. CDR3 residues: CASSFGRTGKNEKLFF. DNA for the CDR3: TGTGCCAGCAGTTTCGGACGGACAGGGAAGAATGAAAAACTGTTTTTT.

The count of this clone is one. The chain recombines TRBV6-1 with TRBJ1-5; no firm D call. The V gene's germline CDR1 is MNHNS and CDR2 SASEGT. This CDR3 has 16 residues. Trimming shortened V by 1 base and J by 2 bases, and 12 bases separated the two germline ends. In DNA, the CDR3 is TGTGCCAGCAGTGAAGTAGGAGGGCGAGGCAATCAGCCCCAGCATTTT. It translates to CASSEVGGRGNQPQHF.

The chain links TRBV5-1 to TRBJ1-3; D is unclear. V was pared by 0 bases and J by 0 bases, with 10 bases between. This CDR3 spans 16 amino acids. The germline gives CDR1 SGHRS, CDR2 YFSETQ. The CDR3 here is CASSLDGPSSGNTIYF. The CDR3 DNA is TGCGCCAGCAGCTTGGATGGACCTAGCTCTGGAAACACCATATATTTT. Supplemented by reference TRBV5-1 and TRBJ1-3, the full variable domain reads KAGVTQTPRYLIKTRGQQVTLSCSPISGHRSVSWYQQTPGQGLQFLFEYFSETQRNKGNFPGRFSGRQFSNSRSEMNVSTLELGDSALYLCASSLDGPSSGNTIYFGEGSWLTVV.

The gene calls are TRBV6-1 and TRBJ1-2; D is uncertain. This CDR3 has 15 amino acids. Germline V gene lookup returns CDR1 MNHNS and CDR2 SASEGT. Trimming left V 0 bases short and J 4 bases short, with 12 bases between. CDR3 in amino acids: CASSEARVSSYGYTF. Here the CDR3 DNA reads TGTGCCAGCAGTGAAGCGCGAGTAAGCAGCTATGGCTACACCTTC.

The chain links TRBV6-6 to TRBJ1-5; D is unresolved. From germline, CDR1 is MNHNY and CDR2 SVGAGI (reference sequence). The CDR3 spans 12 residues. Trimming removed 7 bases at V and 7 bases at J, with 11 bases between. CDR3 bases: TGTGCCAGCAAGGAGGGATTGCAGCCCCAGCATTTT. Amino acids: CASKEGLQPQHF.

In its sample, this clone was seen once. The rearrangement joins TRBV11-3 to TRBJ2-7; D uncertain. V dropped 5 bases and J dropped 4 bases, with 12 bases sitting between them. The CDR3 consists of 13 residues. Germline V gene sequence: CDR1 SGHNT, CDR2 YENEEA. The CDR3 protein is CASSPGPQYEQYF. CDR3 nucleotides: TGTGCCAGCAGCCCGGGCCCTCAGTACGAGCAGTACTTC.

The chain is built from TRBV28 and TRBJ2-5, with TRBD2 identical over 7 bases. The ends lost 6 bases at V and 7 bases at J; junction bases unmatched: 11. The germline gives CDR1 MDHEN, CDR2 SYDVKM. CDR3 length equals 14 residues. The CDR3 nucleotides read TGTGCCAGCAGGCGGGGGAGGGCGGTCGTGACCCAGTACTTC. This gives the protein CASRRGRAVVTQYF.

The chain carries TRBV27 and TRBJ1-6; TRBD1 might be the D (5 bases). Trimming stripped 10 bases from V and 0 bases from J, with 25 bases between. Per the germline V gene, CDR1 is MNHEY and CDR2 is SMNVEV (reference sequence). The CDR3 has 19 residues. The CDR3 here is CATQGGRVARSSYNSPLHF. The CDR3 DNA follows: TGTGCCACCCAGGGAGGCCGAGTGGCTAGGAGCTCCTATAATTCACCCCTCCACTTT.

V usage is TRBV18 and J usage is TRBJ2-7; D is unclear. V was clipped by 3 bases and J by 5 bases, with 5 bases between them. Per germline, CDR1 KGHSH and CDR2 LQKENI. The CDR3 covers 11 residues. CDR3 nucleotides: TGTGCCAGCTCACCCTATGACGAGCAGTACTTC. Its protein product is CASSPYDEQYF.

This clone has just a few counts. The CDR3 DNA reads TGCGCCAGCAGCCATGACCCAGGAAATTCACCCCTCCACTTT. Its translation: CASSHDPGNSPLHF. The chain is built from TRBV4-1 and TRBJ1-6; D is uncertain. CDR1 MGHRA and CDR2 YSYEKL come from the germline V gene. The length of the CDR3 is 14 residues. The V gene lost 3 bases and the J gene lost 7 bases, with 10 bases spanning the gap.

Here the CDR3 DNA reads TGTGCCACCAGCAGGGACACCGGGACAGGGGGCCCCAAAAACATTCAGTACTTC. It encodes CATSRDTGTGGPKNIQYF. The chain uses TRBV15 and TRBJ2-4; TRBD1 matches at 12 bases. Germline CDR1 reads LNHNV; CDR2 reads YYDKDF (reference sequence). The length of the CDR3 is 18 residues. The junction had 8 bases not matched to a gene; V was cut back by 3 bases and J by 2 bases. Variable domain in full (rest from reference TRBV15 and TRBJ2-4): DAMVIQNPRYQVTQFGKPVTLSCSQTLNHNVMYWYQQKSSQAPKLLFHYYDKDFNNEADTPDNFQSRRPNTSFCFLDIRSPGLGDTAMYLCATSRDTGTGGPKNIQYFGAGTRLSVL.

This clone has a single count. The V gene is TRBV5-1, the J gene TRBJ1-2; TRBD1 might be the D (6 bases). CDR3 length equals 15 residues. Germline V CDR1 and CDR2: SGHRS, YFSETQ. Trimming took 3 bases from V and 0 from J, leaving 12 bases between them. The chain's CDR3 is CASSWRTEANYGYTF. CDR3 sequence (DNA): TGCGCCAGCAGCTGGCGGACAGAAGCTAACTATGGCTACACCTTC.

This rearrangement joins TRBV30 to TRBJ1-6; 8 positions agree with TRBD1. With V trimmed by 3 bases and J by 3 bases, 10 bases remained unmatched. This CDR3 is 17 amino acids long. Germline V gene data show CDR1 as GTSNPN and CDR2 as SVGIG (reference sequence). The CDR3 DNA is TGTGCCTGGAGCATCGACAGGGGTGCCAACTATAATTCACCCCTCCACTTT. Encoded protein: CAWSIDRGANYNSPLHF.

This clone was detected once. The chain uses TRBV30 and TRBJ1-6; 8 bases fit TRBD1. The germline V gene has CDR1 GTSNPN and CDR2 SVGIG (reference sequence). This CDR3 is 14 amino acids long. The junction had 3 bases not matched to a gene; V was cut back by 1 base and J by 7 bases. Written as DNA, the CDR3 is TGTGCCTGGAGTGGAGGACAGGGCAATTCACCCCTCCACTTT. It translates to CAWSGGQGNSPLHF.

The chain employs TRBV10-1 and TRBJ2-1, with D possibly TRBD2 on 6 matching bases. V was trimmed by 5 bases and J by 12 bases, leaving 23 bases between them. Germline V gene sequence: CDR1 WNHNN, CDR2 SYGVQD (reference sequence). This CDR3 has 15 residues. The CDR3 here is CASSLGGGSGQRQFF. In DNA, the CDR3 is TGCGCCAGCAGTTTGGGGGGAGGAAGCGGGCAGCGGCAGTTCTTC.

V and J are TRBV9 and TRBJ2-3; D assignment may be TRBD1 or TRBD2 (5 bases each). CDR3 length equals 16 residues. Germline V gene sequence: CDR1 SGDLS, CDR2 YYNGEE. Trimming took off 0 bases at V and 0 bases at J, with 11 bases between the two ends. CDR3 sequence reads: CASSVVGTASTDTQYF. The CDR3 coding sequence is TGTGCCAGCAGCGTAGTGGGGACCGCTAGCACAGATACGCAGTATTTT.

This chain uses TRBV10-2 with TRBJ1-3, with TRBD1 identical over 11 bases. The CDR3 consists of 18 residues. The V and J ends lost 7 bases and 0 bases, in that order; junction bases with no gene match: 11. Germline V gene data show CDR1 as WSHSY and CDR2 as SAAADI. This CDR3 reads CASKTGTGGISSGNTIYF. CDR3 DNA: TGCGCCAGCAAAACCGGGACAGGGGGAATCAGCTCTGGAAACACCATATATTTT.

The V and J genes are TRBV27 and TRBJ1-1; no clear D gene. Germline V gives CDR1 MNHEY, CDR2 SMNVEV (reference sequence). The CDR3 runs 13 residues. Trimming pared 4 bases from V and 2 bases from J, leaving 8 bases between. CDR3 in DNA: TGTGCCAGCAGTTCCTTTTATAACACTGAAGCTTTCTTT. This gives the protein CASSSFYNTEAFF.

The CDR3 sequence: CASSSQGASYEQYF. CDR3 DNA: TGTGCCAGTAGTAGCCAGGGGGCTTCCTACGAGCAGTACTTC. This chain connects TRBV19 to TRBJ2-7; 8 bases match TRBD1. Looked up from germline, CDR1 is LNHDA and CDR2 is SQIVND (reference sequence). This CDR3 contains 14 residues. The ends lost 4 bases at V and 1 base at J; junction bases unmatched: 3.

The genes are TRBV4-2 and TRBJ1-4, with 8 bases matching TRBD1. The CDR3 extends over 15 amino acids. The trim removed 2 bases at V and 4 bases at J, leaving 3 bases unmatched. CDR1 LGHNA and CDR2 YNFKEQ come from the germline V gene. CDR3 DNA: TGTGCCAGCAGCCAAACCGGGACAGGTAATGAAAAACTGTTTTTT. It yields the protein CASSQTGTGNEKLFF.

This chain uses TRBV7-2 with TRBJ2-3, with 11 positions matching TRBD2. CDR3 length: 14 amino acids. V dropped 3 bases and J dropped 4; count of bases not matched to a gene: 0. CDR1 and CDR2 from the germline V gene are SGHTA and FQGNSA. The CDR3 loop is CASSLGLAADTQYF. In DNA, the CDR3 is TGTGCCAGCAGCTTGGGACTAGCGGCAGATACGCAGTATTTT.

DNA for the CDR3: TGCGCCAGCAGCCAAGATGGTGGACAGGGGGTCTACGAGCAGTACTTC. Translation: CASSQDGGQGVYEQYF. The gene calls are TRBV4-1 and TRBJ2-7; 10 bases are a match to TRBD1. Germline CDR1 is MGHRA and CDR2 is YSYEKL. The ends lost 0 bases at V and 3 bases at J; junction bases unmatched: 5. This CDR3 contains 16 residues.

This chain links TRBV7-9 with TRBJ2-5; D uncertain. V shed 1 base and J shed 2 bases, with 11 bases lying between them. The V gene's germline CDR1 is SEHNR and CDR2 FQNEAQ (reference sequence). This CDR3 region has 15 residues. CDR3 in amino acids: CASSLEVLQQETQYF. The CDR3 nucleotides read TGTGCCAGCAGCTTAGAAGTCTTGCAACAAGAGACCCAGTACTTC. The full variable domain, completed using reference TRBV7-9 and TRBJ2-5, is DTGVSQNPRHKITKRGQNVTFRCDPISEHNRLYWYRQTLGQGPEFLTYFQNEAQLEKSRLLSDRFSAERPKGSFSTLEIQRTEQGDSAMYLCASSLEVLQQETQYFGPGTRLLVL.

The chain has TRBV7-3 and TRBJ2-1; TRBD2 matches at 7 bases. The CDR3 has 17 residues. CDR1 and CDR2 (germline): SGHTA, FQGTGA. V shed 2 bases and J 7 bases; nucleotides not matched to a gene: 14. The CDR3 coding sequence is TGTGCCAGCAGCTTAGTTCCTCCGGGGCGGGAGTCGAATGAGCAGTTCTTC. Protein: CASSLVPPGRESNEQFF.

The chain has TRBV6-1 and TRBJ1-4; D uncertain. The V gene's germline CDR1 is MNHNS and CDR2 SASEGT. Trimming shortened V by 3 bases and J by 7 bases, and 12 bases separated the two germline ends. This CDR3 has 14 amino acids. The CDR3 here is CASSDGPGGEKLFF. For the CDR3, the DNA is TGTGCCAGCAGTGACGGACCGGGAGGTGAAAAACTGTTTTTT.

The chain employs TRBV19 and TRBJ1-5, with D perhaps TRBD1 (6 bases). Germline V gene data show CDR1 as LNHDA and CDR2 as SQIVND (reference sequence). CDR3 size: 16 residues. The germline V and J ends were trimmed by 0 bases and 2 bases, with 11 bases remaining between them. The CDR3 loop reads CASSIEGGHGNQPQHF. The CDR3 DNA reads as TGTGCCAGTAGTATAGAGGGGGGACACGGCAATCAGCCCCAGCATTTT.

The CDR3 DNA sequence: TGTGCCAGCAGATGGGAGGGTGACCCCTACAATGAGCAGTTCTTC. This encodes CASRWEGDPYNEQFF. The chain couples TRBV6-4 to TRBJ2-1; 7 nucleotides align to TRBD2. The CDR3 has 15 residues. Germline values: CDR1 MRHNA, CDR2 SNTAGT. V lost 6 bases to trimming and J lost 2 bases; unmatched junction nucleotides: 7.

The chain has TRBV4-1 and TRBJ1-1; D ambiguous. Germline V gene data show CDR1 as MGHRA and CDR2 as YSYEKL. Trimming shortened V by 0 bases and J by 11 bases, and 10 bases separated the two germline ends. This CDR3 is built from 12 residues. The CDR3 nucleotides read TGCGCCAGCAGCCAAGATAGGGAGAGGGCTTTCTTT. This encodes CASSQDRERAFF.

The genes are TRBV29-1 and TRBJ1-1, with D tentatively TRBD1 (6 bases). The germline gives CDR1 SQVTM, CDR2 ANQGSEA. Trimming removed 5 bases from V and 4 bases from J, with 23 bases in between. The CDR3 has 16 amino acids. The CDR3: CSVPGTPLGEGTEAFF. The CDR3 DNA reads TGCAGCGTTCCCGGGACACCCCTCGGTGAGGGCACTGAAGCTTTCTTT. The complete variable domain, with remaining parts taken from reference TRBV29-1 and TRBJ1-1, reads SAVISQKPSRDICQRGTSLTIQCQVDSQVTMMFWYRQQPGQSLTLIATANQGSEATYESGFVIDKFPISRPNLTFSTLTVSNMSPEDSSIYLCSVPGTPLGEGTEAFFGQGTRLTVV.

The V call is TRBV6-6, the J call TRBJ1-1; D possibly corresponds to TRBD1 (6 bases). Between the trimmed V and J ends, which lost 6 bases and 8 bases, there was a span of 19 bases. Germline CDR1 is MNHNY and CDR2 is SVGAGI (reference sequence). CDR3 length equals 14 residues. In DNA, the CDR3 is TGTGCCAGCAGCCACGACAGGAGGGTCGGGGAAGCTTTCTTT. Translation: CASSHDRRVGEAFF.

The J gene is TRBJ2-3, the V gene TRBV7-9, with TRBD1 matching over 7 bases. Per the germline V gene, CDR1 is SEHNR and CDR2 is FQNEAQ (reference sequence). This CDR3 is built from 16 residues. V trimming: 3 bases; J trimming: 0 bases; junction bases outside the gene matches: 6. CDR3 sequence reads: CASSFSGTASTDTQYF. The CDR3 DNA reads TGTGCCAGCAGCTTCTCGGGGACAGCTAGCACAGATACGCAGTATTTT.

J is TRBJ1-6 and V is TRBV7-2, with D tentatively TRBD1 (6 bases). Trimming shortened V by 1 base and J by 4 bases, and 11 bases separated the two germline ends. The CDR3 has 16 amino acids. Germline assignment: CDR1 SGHTA and CDR2 FQGNSA. The CDR3 region is CASSLESTGYNSPLHF. The CDR3 region has the DNA TGTGCCAGCAGCTTAGAAAGTACAGGGTATAATTCACCCCTCCACTTT.